These 4 T cell receptor beta chains share one sample of origin, sequenced in a study of cytomegalovirus exposure and HLA in healthy donors. Sequencing was performed with immunoSEQ multiplex PCR; in TCRdb, only in-frame clones are kept and a portion is missing. The data hold approximately 140,000 clones, with around 86% observed a single time. Source material: PBMCs. The receptors come from a man younger than 35 in good health and CMV-seropositive.

The rearrangement links TRBV10-3 to TRBJ1-3; 9 bases fit TRBD1. With 4 bases clipped from V and 2 bases from J, the junction kept 9 bases outside the gene matches. In germline, CDR1 is ENHRY, CDR2 SYGVKD. The CDR3 contains 17 residues. DNA of the CDR3: TGTGCCATCAGTGGGGCGACAGGGGGTAATCCTGGAAACACCATATATTTT. Translated, it gives CAISGATGGNPGNTIYF.

The J gene is TRBJ1-2, the V gene TRBV4-1; the D is unclear. CDR3 length equals 14 residues. CDR1 and CDR2 from the germline V gene are MGHRA and YSYEKL. Trimming removed 3 bases from V and 7 bases from J, with 15 bases in between. The CDR3 region has the DNA TGCGCCAGCAGCCATTTGGCCCGATTGGCTGGCTACACCTTC. Its translation is CASSHLARLAGYTF.

The CDR3 sequence is CASSESGYFYNEQFF. DNA of the CDR3: TGTGCCAGCAGCGAGTCAGGGTATTTCTACAATGAGCAGTTCTTC. The V call is TRBV2, the J call TRBJ2-1, with D possibly TRBD1 on 5 matching bases. Trimming pared 6 bases from V and 3 bases from J, leaving 15 bases between. Germline V gene lookup returns CDR1 SNHLY and CDR2 FYNNEI. This CDR3 spans 15 amino acids. Drawing the rest from reference TRBV2 and TRBJ2-1, the complete variable domain is EPEVTQTPSHQVTQMGQEVILRCVPISNHLYFYWYRQILGQKVEFLVSFYNNEISEKSEIFDDQFSVERPDGSNFTLKIRSTKLEDSAMYFCASSESGYFYNEQFFGPGTRLTVL.

This clone was picked up one time. The chain carries TRBV27 and TRBJ1-1; 7 bases line up with TRBD1. J gave up 6 bases and V 2 bases, and 3 bases lay outside the gene matches. Germline CDR1 is MNHEY and CDR2 is SMNVEV (reference sequence). The CDR3 runs 13 residues. Here the CDR3 DNA reads TGTGCCAGCAGTTTAGACAGGGCGGCTGAAGCTTTCTTT. Translated, it gives CASSLDRAAEAFF.